The subject of this entry is one T cell receptor beta chain. The data stem from a study of blood T cell repertoires in COVID-19. Turning to the study itself: From T cells, B-cell-depleted T cells, or PBMCs came the material, which was cDNA or gDNA.

CDR3 length equals 15 residues. V dropped 3 bases and J dropped 11; count of bases not matched to a gene: 8. Looked up from germline, CDR1 is LNHDA and CDR2 is SQIVND (reference sequence). TCRdb's copy holds only in-frame clones and misses some; the assay was immunoSEQ multiplex PCR. There are just over 150,000 clones in the sample; approximately 90% occur only once, and around 6.7% lies in the top ten. Cohort 3 recovery required two negative PCRs, clearance, or symptom resolution. The source material was PBMCs or T cells enriched from blood (not recorded which). The sequence was obtained from a woman aged 50 to 60 who had recovered from COVID-19. The chain recombines TRBV19 with TRBJ2-6, with TRBD1 matching over 9 bases. This chain's CDR3 is CASSIAQGAVYVLTF. CDR3 bases: TGTGCCAGTAGTATCGCACAGGGGGCGGTGTACGTCCTGACTTTC.